These T cell receptor beta chains were read from a single sample in a study of type 1 regulatory T cells. TCRdb fed the reads into MiXCR, producing one record per CDR3 protein. The table includes 88,000 or so distinct CDR3 sequences, about 28% detected once. The sequenced sample consisted of CD4+ T cells, either the whole sample or a sorted fraction (not recorded which). The receptor set was obtained from a human donor in good health. Both conserved end residues are part of each CDR3. Fields, in order: V gene, J gene, CDR3 protein.

TRBV6-4,TRBJ2-2,CASSDGDAGELFF
TRBV5-4,TRBJ2-7,CASMPGGVLGDYEQYF
TRBV18,TRBJ2-7,CASSVGVYEQYF
TRBV6-6,TRBJ2-7,CATTTAAREQYF
TRBV7-6,TRBJ1-3,CASSRTGNTIYF
TRBV5-6,TRBJ2-1,CASSRKGLADEQFF
TRBV5-1,TRBJ1-2,CASSLGDNYGYTF
TRBV7-9,TRBJ2-7,CASSPLGVSGVFDEQYF
TRBV11-2,TRBJ1-2,CASSFRDGYTF
TRBV12-3/TRBV12-4,TRBJ2-1,CASTSTGRTYNEQFF
TRBV5-1,TRBJ2-5,CASSLAGSETQYF
TRBV7-3,TRBJ2-1,CASSLQLAGGPGEQFF
TRBV5-5,TRBJ2-5,CASSPFGTDRGAQYF
TRBV9,TRBJ1-1,CASCSQPGGRQNTEAFF
TRBV20-1,TRBJ2-3,CSAWPPSGSGDTQYF
TRBV19,TRBJ1-1,CASSQILNTEAFF
TRBV12-3/TRBV12-4,TRBJ2-7,CASSLLAGGTVSYEQYF
TRBV13,TRBJ1-4,CASRSRGDNEKLFF
TRBV6-6,TRBJ2-7,CASSYSIQGTEQYF
TRBV5-1,TRBJ2-7,CASSPLSNDEQYF
TRBV29-1,TRBJ1-3,CSVQNSGNTIYF
TRBV10-2,TRBJ2-7,CASSEPAHSGGYEQYF
TRBV24-1,TRBJ1-5,CATSAGGRGDQPQHF
TRBV7-9,TRBJ2-1,CASSPPGGSYNEQFF
TRBV5-1,TRBJ2-1,CASSTSNEQFF
TRBV2,TRBJ2-7,CASKPSGRPNEQYF
TRBV5-1,TRBJ2-5,CASSPFGGGRETQYF
TRBV20-1,TRBJ2-2,CSARSGGRSGELFF